This record covers a single TCR beta chain. Assay used: immunoSEQ multiplex PCR; TCRdb lists only in-frame clones, some missing. The sample holds about 110,000 clones, roughly 90% seen once. This sample was included in a study of cytomegalovirus exposure and HLA in healthy donors. Sequenced: PBMCs. The TCR originated in a woman younger than 45 in good health and CMV-seropositive.

CDR3 region: CASSPGQGYYGYTF. The CDR3, as DNA: TGTGCCAGCAGCCCAGGACAGGGATACTATGGCTACACCTTC. J is TRBJ1-2 and V is TRBV7-9, with 8 bases identical to TRBD1. The ends lost 5 bases at V and 3 bases at J; junction bases unmatched: 5. Germline-derived CDR1 and CDR2 are SEHNR and FQNEAQ (reference sequence). The CDR3 extends over 14 amino acids.